This TCR beta chain originates from a study of cytomegalovirus exposure and HLA in healthy donors. Broader study findings: The classifier, whose performance was assessed in both the original and validation cohorts, reportedly diagnosed cytomegalovirus status with high specificity and sensitivity. There were a few CMV-associated chains whose specificity for CMV antigens was confirmed in vitro. The authors listed 150 to 200 TCR beta chains as cytomegalovirus-associated.

TCRdb keeps only in-frame clones here, not all; method: immunoSEQ multiplex PCR. Here the sample spans 150,000 to 200,000 clones, nearly 90% being singletons. A remark on this clone: Its antigen is not identified.

The source of this sequence is a woman aged 18-35 years in good health and CMV-seropositive. Source material: PBMCs.

The CDR3 DNA reads TGTGCCAGCAGTTTACGGACAGCTGAAGCTTTCTTT. Amino acids: CASSLRTAEAFF. The genes are TRBV28 and TRBJ1-1; D perhaps matches TRBD1 (6 bases). Germline V gene lookup returns CDR1 MDHEN and CDR2 SYDVKM. V was trimmed by 2 bases and J by 6 bases, leaving 7 bases between them. The CDR3 runs 12 residues.